This T cell receptor beta chain was found in a study of T cell repertoires in cytomegalovirus infection. As for the study in general: Public TCR beta signatures indicated both CMV infection and matching HLA type. Study-wide findings and caveats: What dominated the ex vivo response were HLA-C-restricted CMV-specific TCR beta clonotypes. The study identified carriers of CMV plus the relevant HLA from cumulative public TCR beta family frequency.

In TCRdb, the reads were re-called with MiXCR into one record per CDR3 protein. The repertoire holds around 230,000 distinct CDR3 sequences, with 6% to 8% as singletons. This clonotype was detected many times. The antigen is not known. This CDR3 comprises 15 residues. V gave up 4 bases and J gave up 0 bases, with 12 bases separating them. The germline V gene encodes CDR1 SGHDN and CDR2 FVKESK. Specimen: PBMCs. The genes are TRBV14 and TRBJ2-5; no firm D call. This TCR was recovered from a human donor in good health (CMV status not recorded). Some clones in this sample may be carry-over from other donors' samples. For the CDR3, the DNA is TGTGCCAGCAGCCCCGCACACGAGTACCAAGAGACCCAGTACTTC. Residues: CASSPAHEYQETQYF.